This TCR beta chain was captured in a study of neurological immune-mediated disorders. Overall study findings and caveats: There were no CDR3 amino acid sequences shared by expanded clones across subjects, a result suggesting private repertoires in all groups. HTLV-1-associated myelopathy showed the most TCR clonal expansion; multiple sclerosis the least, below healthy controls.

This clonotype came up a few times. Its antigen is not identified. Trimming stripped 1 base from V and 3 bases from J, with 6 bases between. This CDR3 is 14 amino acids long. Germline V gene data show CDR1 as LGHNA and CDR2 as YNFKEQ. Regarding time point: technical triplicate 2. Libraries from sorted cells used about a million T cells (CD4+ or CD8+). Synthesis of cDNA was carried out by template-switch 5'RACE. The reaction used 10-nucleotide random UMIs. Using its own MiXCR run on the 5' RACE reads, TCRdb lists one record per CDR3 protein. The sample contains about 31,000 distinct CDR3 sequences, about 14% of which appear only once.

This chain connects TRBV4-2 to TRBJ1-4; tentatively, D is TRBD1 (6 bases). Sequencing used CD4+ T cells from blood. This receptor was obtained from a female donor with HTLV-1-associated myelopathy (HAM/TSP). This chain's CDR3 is CASSQGTANEKLFF. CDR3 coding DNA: TGTGCCAGCAGCCAAGGGACAGCTAATGAAAAACTGTTTTTT.